The 17 T cell receptor beta chains below come from one sample, sequenced in a study of blood T cells in healthy people across ages. For the second PCR, which ran for about 7 to 12 cycles, a sample-barcoded 5' primer and a J-beta primer mix were used. MiXCR, applied by TCRdb to the 5' RACE reads, yields one record per CDR3 protein. Among about 1.8 million distinct CDR3 sequences listed, 40% to 55% were seen once. The specimen sequenced was blood. The origin of the receptors is a woman in her 40s in good health.

This chain connects TRBV28 to TRBJ1-5; no firm D call. The CDR3 contains 15 residues. From germline, CDR1 is MDHEN and CDR2 SYDVKM. V lost 1 base and J 0 bases, leaving 7 bases between the germline ends. CDR3 sequence (DNA): TGTGCCAGCAGTTTATCGCAGTATAGCAATCAGCCCCAGCATTTT. Amino acids: CASSLSQYSNQPQHF.

This clonotype has just a few counts. The chain employs TRBV27 and TRBJ2-4; D is uncertain. Germline lookup yields CDR1 MNHEY and CDR2 SMNVEV (reference sequence). V was shortened by 8 bases and J by 1 base, with 12 bases between the two germline ends. CDR3 length: 14 residues. Written as DNA, the CDR3 is TGTGCCAGCTGTAGTTCCGTGGCCAAAAACATTCAGTACTTC. Translated, it gives CASCSSVAKNIQYF.

This clonotype was picked up many times. This chain connects TRBV7-3 to TRBJ2-6, with D tentatively TRBD2 (5 bases). Trimming left V 5 bases short and J 4 bases short, with 12 bases between. The CDR3 runs to 15 residues. The germline V gene encodes CDR1 SGHTA and CDR2 FQGTGA. The DNA for the CDR3 is TGTGCCAGCAGCCCAGGACTCCACGGGGCCAACGTCCTGACTTTC. This encodes CASSPGLHGANVLTF.

The chain carries TRBV9 and TRBJ2-4, with a weak D call TRBD1 (5 bases). The germline gives CDR1 SGDLS, CDR2 YYNGEE. The CDR3 runs 15 residues. Trimming took off 3 bases at V and 11 bases at J, with 21 bases between the two ends. CDR3 DNA: TGTGCCAGCAGCGGATCAACAGGAGTTGGGAACGTTCAGTACTTC. This codes for CASSGSTGVGNVQYF.

This clonotype was seen a single time. One end of the junction is discordant with germline, which a read error may explain. CDR3 bases: TGTTCCAGCAGCCAAGAAGACAGAGGCTATGGCTACACCTTC. As protein: CSSSQEDRGYGYTF. The V and J genes are TRBV4-2 and TRBJ1-2; weak D call: TRBD1 (5 bases). Looked up from germline, CDR1 is LGHNA and CDR2 is YNFKEQ. The CDR3 is 14 amino acids.

CDR3: CASSQHGPKGDEQYF. CDR3 sequence (DNA): TGTGCCAGCAGCCAACACGGTCCGAAGGGCGACGAGCAGTACTTC. The J gene is TRBJ2-7, the V gene TRBV3-1; D is undetermined. V shed 2 bases and J shed 5 bases, with 16 bases lying between them. The germline gives CDR1 LGHDT, CDR2 YNNKEL (reference sequence). The CDR3 sequence is 15 residues long.

This clonotype was seen more than once but under ten times. This chain connects TRBV27 to TRBJ1-2, with TRBD1 matching 8 bases. The CDR3 runs 14 residues. Germline V gene sequence: CDR1 MNHEY, CDR2 SMNVEV (reference sequence). J was trimmed by 7 bases and V by 4 bases; bases with no gene match: 8. The CDR3 here is CASSSTGGFGGYTF. CDR3 coding DNA: TGTGCCAGCAGTTCCACAGGGGGATTTGGTGGCTACACCTTC.

The gene calls are TRBV6-1 and TRBJ2-3; D is ambiguous. This CDR3 contains 11 residues. Germline lookup yields CDR1 MNHNS and CDR2 SASEGT. V gave up 4 bases and J gave up 7 bases, with 6 bases separating them. In DNA form, the CDR3 reads TGTGCCAGCAGTGCGACAAATACGCAGTATTTT. Translation: CASSATNTQYF.

This chain joins TRBV3-1 and TRBJ2-1, with a tentative D call TRBD2 (7 bases). The germline gives CDR1 LGHDT, CDR2 YNNKEL (reference sequence). This CDR3 is built from 16 residues. With 1 base removed from V and 2 bases from J, the gap between germline ends came to 12 bases. CDR3 loop: CASSQAGGAAYNEQFF. For the CDR3, the DNA is TGTGCCAGCAGCCAAGCTGGGGGGGCGGCCTACAATGAGCAGTTCTTC.

Ten or more counts support this clonotype. Just one base apart from a much larger clone, this may be a read error. The rearrangement uses TRBV12-3 or TRBV12-4 and TRBJ2-5; D uncertain. Between the trimmed V and J ends, which lost 6 bases and 5 bases, there was a span of 7 bases. CDR3 length: 11 residues. The CDR3 sequence: CASRSRETQYF. The CDR3 DNA reads TGTGCCAGCAGGTCCCGGGAGACCCAGTACTTC.

This clonotype showed up just a few times. The genes are TRBV9 and TRBJ2-3; 10 nucleotides agree with TRBD2. V shed 1 base, J shed 0 bases, and the junction held 2 bases outside the gene matches. Germline CDR1 reads SGDLS; CDR2 reads YYNGEE. The CDR3 runs 16 residues. The chain's CDR3 is CASSVKRGGSTDTQYF. In DNA form, the CDR3 reads TGTGCCAGCAGCGTAAAGCGGGGGGGTAGCACAGATACGCAGTATTTT.

The CDR3 region is CASSFHGANYGYTF. In DNA, the CDR3 is TGTGCCAGCAGTTTTCATGGGGCTAACTATGGCTACACCTTC. The genes are TRBV27 and TRBJ1-2; D is unclear. This CDR3 has 14 amino acids. V shed 3 bases and J shed 0 bases, with 8 bases lying between them. Per germline, CDR1 MNHEY and CDR2 SMNVEV (reference sequence).

The rearrangement links TRBV5-1 to TRBJ2-1, with 8 positions matching TRBD2. The ends lost 6 bases at V and 2 bases at J; junction bases unmatched: 7. This CDR3 is 15 amino acids long. The V gene's germline CDR1 is SGHRS and CDR2 YFSETQ. The DNA of the CDR3 is TGCGCCAGCAAAACGCGGGGGGACCCCTACAATGAGCAGTTCTTC. The encoded protein is CASKTRGDPYNEQFF.

In regard to this clonotype: The junction does not match germline at one end; this may be a read error. The chain links TRBV7-7 to TRBJ2-5; D gene unclear. The CDR3 spans 13 residues. Germline CDR1 and CDR2: SSHAT and FNYEAQ (reference sequence). The CDR3 protein is CASSLGQVETQYF. The CDR3 DNA sequence: TGTGCTAGCAGCTTAGGGCAGGTAGAGACCCAGTACTTC.

This clonotype was counted only a few times. The chain has TRBV4-3 and TRBJ1-1, with D perhaps matching TRBD1 (5 bases). Germline CDR1 is LGHNA and CDR2 is YSLEER. V was pared by 2 bases and J by 6 bases, with 16 bases between. This CDR3 has 15 amino acids. The chain's CDR3 is CASSQSDKAGAEAFF. Written as DNA, the CDR3 is TGCGCCAGCAGCCAATCGGACAAGGCAGGCGCTGAAGCTTTCTTT.

The chain carries TRBV10-1 and TRBJ2-7, with a possible D match to TRBD1 (5 bases). The CDR3 has 14 residues. Trimming removed 2 bases from V and 0 bases from J, with 8 bases in between. CDR1 is WNHNN and CDR2 is SYGVQD in the germline V gene (reference sequence). The CDR3 region is CASSEQQDSYEQYF. DNA for the CDR3: TGCGCCAGCAGTGAGCAACAGGACTCCTACGAGCAGTACTTC.

This clonotype was observed a handful of times. At one end, the junction sequence differs from germline, possibly due to a read error. The rearrangement joins TRBV7-7 to TRBJ2-5; D is possibly TRBD2 (6 bases). Germline assignment: CDR1 SSHAT and CDR2 FNYEAQ (reference sequence). The CDR3 is 16 amino acids. CDR3 sequence (DNA): TGTGCTAGCAGCTTAGGGCGGGGAGCCCCTATTGAGACCCAGTACTTC. It translates to CASSLGRGAPIETQYF.